What follows are 18 T cell receptor beta chains derived from one specimen sequenced in a study of T cell changes during pregnancy in multiple sclerosis. Profiled with immunoSEQ multiplex PCR; TCRdb holds only in-frame clones, not every one. The table has around 66,000 clones, 90% to 95% seen once. Specimen: peripheral blood, collected in the third trimester of pregnancy. The receptors stem from a female donor in good health, enrolled as a control in a pregnancy study.

The chain combines TRBV4-2 with TRBJ1-4; possible D gene TRBD1, 5 bases. Germline V gene lookup returns CDR1 LGHNA and CDR2 YNFKEQ. The CDR3 is made up of 15 amino acids. Trimming removed 1 base at V and 2 bases at J, with 8 bases between. The CDR3 DNA sequence: TGTGCCAGCAGCCAAGTTGGGGGGACTAATGAAAAACTGTTTTTT. It encodes CASSQVGGTNEKLFF.

The rearrangement uses TRBV6-5 and TRBJ1-1, with a tentative D call TRBD1 (5 bases). Trimming took off 2 bases at V and 7 bases at J, with 11 bases between the two ends. The CDR3 length is 13 residues. The germline V gene encodes CDR1 MNHEY and CDR2 SVGAGI. CDR3 sequence reads: CASSYDRQIEAFF. The CDR3 DNA sequence: TGTGCCAGCAGTTACGACAGACAAATTGAAGCTTTCTTT.

The chain links TRBV7-9 to TRBJ2-7; TRBD2 matches 7 bases. The germline gives CDR1 SEHNR, CDR2 FQNEAQ (reference sequence). CDR3 length equals 19 residues. The J segment lost 4 bases and the V segment lost 0 bases, leaving 18 bases of the junction unmatched. CDR3 amino acids: CASSLAKVRLAAIKYEQYF. Written as DNA, the CDR3 is TGTGCCAGCAGCTTAGCGAAGGTTAGGCTAGCGGCCATAAAATACGAGCAGTACTTC.

The V call is TRBV11-2, the J call TRBJ2-1; 11 bases fit TRBD2. Germline CDR1 SGHAT, CDR2 FQNNGV. V shed 3 bases and J 7 bases; nucleotides not matched to a gene: 2. This CDR3 spans 14 amino acids. The CDR3 bases are TGTGCCAGCAGCTTGGCTAGCGGGAGGAATGAGCAGTTCTTC. Translating gives CASSLASGRNEQFF.

V is TRBV10-2 and J is TRBJ1-1; 9 bases fit TRBD1. V shed 4 bases, J shed 2 bases, and the junction held 5 bases outside the gene matches. Per the germline V gene, CDR1 is WSHSY and CDR2 is SAAADI. The length of the CDR3 is 15 residues. As DNA, the CDR3 is TGCGCCAGCAGTGCGGGACAGGGCCCCAACACTGAAGCTTTCTTT. It specifies CASSAGQGPNTEAFF.

V gene TRBV5-1 combines with J gene TRBJ2-5; TRBD1 matches 9 bases. This CDR3 has 15 amino acids. V dropped 2 bases and J dropped 1; count of bases not matched to a gene: 3. Germline-derived CDR1 and CDR2 are SGHRS and YFSETQ. For the CDR3, the DNA is TGCGCCAGCAGCTTTGGACAGGGGACCCAAGAGACCCAGTACTTC. Protein: CASSFGQGTQETQYF.

The chain couples TRBV19 to TRBJ1-2; 9 bases align to TRBD1. The junction had 3 bases not matched to a gene; V was cut back by 3 bases and J by 7 bases. The CDR3 sequence is 13 residues long. From germline, CDR1 is LNHDA and CDR2 SQIVND (reference sequence). The CDR3 DNA sequence: TGTGCCAGTAGTATGGGGACAGGGAGTGGCTACACCTTC. As protein: CASSMGTGSGYTF.

The chain employs TRBV11-1 and TRBJ2-7; D is possibly TRBD2 (6 bases). CDR3 length equals 15 residues. The germline V and J ends were trimmed by 5 bases and 2 bases, with 16 bases remaining between them. Germline lookup yields CDR1 SGHAT and CDR2 FQDESV (reference sequence). CDR3 bases: TGTGCCAGCAGCCCGAGGGGCGGGGATGCCTACGAGCAGTACTTC. It yields the protein CASSPRGGDAYEQYF.

This clone was seen a few times. The CDR3, as DNA: TGTGCCAGCAGTTCCGCAGGGGCAGACTATGGCTACACCTTC. It specifies CASSSAGADYGYTF. The chain employs TRBV27 and TRBJ1-2; the D gene is possibly TRBD1 (6 bases). The V end lost 4 bases, the J end lost 3 bases, and 12 bases lay between the germline ends. This CDR3 is built from 14 residues. The germline V gene has CDR1 MNHEY and CDR2 SMNVEV (reference sequence).

The genes are TRBV10-3 and TRBJ2-3; 10 bases are a match to TRBD2. V shed 5 bases, J shed 5 bases, and the junction held 4 bases outside the gene matches. The V gene's germline CDR1 is ENHRY and CDR2 SYGVKD. This CDR3 spans 14 amino acids. The CDR3 DNA follows: TGTGCCATCAGTAAGGGACTAGCGAAAGATACGCAGTATTTT. Protein product: CAISKGLAKDTQYF.

The rearrangement joins TRBV11-2 to TRBJ2-7; 9 positions agree with TRBD1. Unmatched junction bases numbered 4, after V lost 6 bases and J lost 1 base. CDR3 length equals 14 residues. Germline CDR1 SGHAT, CDR2 FQNNGV. The CDR3 coding sequence is TGTGCCAGCAGACCGACAGGGGGGTCCTACGAGCAGTACTTC. Translated, it gives CASRPTGGSYEQYF.

The chain couples TRBV7-9 to TRBJ2-2, with D possibly being TRBD1 (6 bases). Per the germline V gene, CDR1 is SEHNR and CDR2 is FQNEAQ (reference sequence). The CDR3 contains 15 residues. Deletions cut 5 bases from V and 6 bases from J, with 16 bases between. CDR3 sequence reads: CASSPLTGGSGELFF. The CDR3 coding sequence is TGTGCCAGCAGCCCCTTGACAGGCGGATCCGGGGAGCTGTTTTTT.

The count of this clone is one. In DNA form, the CDR3 reads TGTGCCAGCAGTTACAAGGGGACAGGGGGCAACACCATATATTTT. Translated: CASSYKGTGGNTIYF. This sequence joins TRBV6-5 and TRBJ1-3, with 12 bases lining up with TRBD1. Germline CDR1 reads MNHEY; CDR2 reads SVGAGI. The junction had 3 bases not matched to a gene; V was cut back by 2 bases and J by 7 bases. The CDR3 has 15 amino acids.

The chain has TRBV5-6 and TRBJ1-1, with D hard to call. The V gene lost 1 base and the J gene lost 9 bases, with 16 bases spanning the gap. CDR3 size: 14 residues. CDR1 and CDR2 (germline): SGHDT, YYEEEE. The CDR3 is CASSLLSAGIKAFF. The CDR3 DNA is TGTGCCAGCAGCTTGTTGTCGGCGGGGATTAAAGCTTTCTTT.

V gene TRBV6-5 combines with J gene TRBJ1-5; 9 bases map to TRBD1. V lost 4 bases to trimming and J lost 5 bases; unmatched junction nucleotides: 9. The CDR3 contains 16 residues. In germline, CDR1 is MNHEY, CDR2 SVGAGI. The CDR3: CASSSLGQGLDQPQHF. The CDR3 DNA is TGTGCCAGCAGTTCCCTCGGACAGGGGTTGGATCAGCCCCAGCATTTT.

V and J are TRBV28 and TRBJ1-2; no clear D. CDR3 length: 14 amino acids. From germline, CDR1 is MDHEN and CDR2 SYDVKM. The ends were cut back, 6 bases at V and 3 bases at J, with 14 bases in the middle. The CDR3 sequence is CASRKAYGDYGYTF. The DNA for the CDR3 is TGTGCCAGCAGGAAGGCTTACGGGGACTATGGCTACACCTTC.

The gene calls are TRBV30 and TRBJ1-3, with 8 bases matching TRBD1. V shed 3 bases, J shed 0 bases, and the junction held 10 bases outside the gene matches. CDR1 and CDR2 from the germline V gene are GTSNPN and SVGIG (reference sequence). The CDR3 consists of 17 residues. The CDR3 DNA reads TGTGCCTGGAGCCGGGACAGGCAATTTAACTCTGGAAACACCATATATTTT. This encodes CAWSRDRQFNSGNTIYF.

This CDR3 reads CASSASPGGVPYGYTF. The DNA for the CDR3 is TGTGCCAGCAGCGCATCACCCGGAGGCGTTCCCTATGGCTACACCTTC. The J gene is TRBJ1-2, the V gene TRBV9; unclear D gene. Per the germline V gene, CDR1 is SGDLS and CDR2 is YYNGEE. The CDR3 is 16 residues long. Deletions cut 3 bases from V and 4 bases from J, with 19 bases between.